This T cell receptor (beta chain) was sequenced for a study of T cells expressing NK-cell markers. Per the germline V gene, CDR1 is SGHRS and CDR2 is YFSETQ. CDR3 length: 13 amino acids. From the 5' RACE reads, TCRdb lists one entry per CDR3 protein and no DNA. In total, the table holds a few hundred thousand distinct CDR3 sequences. This sequence joins TRBV5-1 and TRBJ2-1; checking the TCRdb D call of TRBD1 is not possible without DNA. The source is a woman between 50 and 59 years old in good health. What was sequenced was blood T cells: a sorted CD56 or NKG2C T cell subset, CD4+ or CD8+ T cells, or bulk PBMC T cells (not recorded which). The CDR3 protein is CASGGTGDNEQFF.